This T cell receptor beta chain is drawn from a study of T cells in Graves' hyperthyroidism and ophthalmopathy. With V trimmed by 3 bases and J by 5 bases, 6 bases remained unmatched. The CDR3 is 14 amino acids. Germline CDR1 SGHAT, CDR2 FQNNGV. This clonotype was seen ten or more times. It was RNA transcripts that yielded the amplified TCR beta CDR3 regions. Carried out on the TCR CDR3, a first-round RT-PCR used the HTBI primer set. One entry per CDR3 protein results from TCRdb running MiXCR on the multiplex PCR reads. This sample has about 400,000 distinct CDR3 sequences; approximately 14% occur once, and the top ten carry roughly 21%.

Source material: blood. The sequence came from a woman between 25 and 40 years old with Graves' ophthalmopathy. This chain uses TRBV11-2 with TRBJ1-1; 7 nucleotides match TRBD1. The CDR3 DNA is TGTGCCAGCAGCTTGGGACAGTTTCTAACTGAAGCTTTCTTT. As protein: CASSLGQFLTEAFF.